What follows is one TCR beta chain and its context. The sample is drawn from a study of T cell responses to AZD1222 COVID-19 vaccine. On the study more broadly: Analyses pooled second doses at about 4 or about 12 weeks.

Germline CDR1 reads WSHSY; CDR2 reads SAAADI. Trimming took off 5 bases at V and 6 bases at J, with 7 bases between the two ends. The CDR3 extends over 12 amino acids. The assay was immunoSEQ multiplex PCR, and TCRdb's table has in-frame clones only and misses some. The profile shows around 150,000 clones, about 90% of them singletons. The genes are TRBV10-2 and TRBJ2-2, with D perhaps TRBD2 (5 bases). The sample here was peripheral blood, taken on day 0 of AZD1222 vaccination. The clonotype comes from an adult in good health. CDR3 sequence: CASSPSSGELFF. Written as DNA, the CDR3 is TGCGCCAGCAGTCCTAGCTCCGGGGAGCTGTTTTTT.